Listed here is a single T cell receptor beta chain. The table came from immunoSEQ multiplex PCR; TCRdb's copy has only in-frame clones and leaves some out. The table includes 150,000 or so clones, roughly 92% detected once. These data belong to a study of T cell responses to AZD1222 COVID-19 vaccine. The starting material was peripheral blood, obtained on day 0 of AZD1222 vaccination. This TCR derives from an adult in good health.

The CDR3 is CASRVAGGRTDTQYF. CDR3 nucleotides: TGTGCCAGCAGGGTAGCGGGGGGTCGCACAGATACGCAGTATTTT. V usage is TRBV11-2 and J usage is TRBJ2-3; 10 positions agree with TRBD2. V shed 6 bases, J shed 1 base, and the junction held 4 bases outside the gene matches. This CDR3 has 15 residues. Germline V gives CDR1 SGHAT, CDR2 FQNNGV.